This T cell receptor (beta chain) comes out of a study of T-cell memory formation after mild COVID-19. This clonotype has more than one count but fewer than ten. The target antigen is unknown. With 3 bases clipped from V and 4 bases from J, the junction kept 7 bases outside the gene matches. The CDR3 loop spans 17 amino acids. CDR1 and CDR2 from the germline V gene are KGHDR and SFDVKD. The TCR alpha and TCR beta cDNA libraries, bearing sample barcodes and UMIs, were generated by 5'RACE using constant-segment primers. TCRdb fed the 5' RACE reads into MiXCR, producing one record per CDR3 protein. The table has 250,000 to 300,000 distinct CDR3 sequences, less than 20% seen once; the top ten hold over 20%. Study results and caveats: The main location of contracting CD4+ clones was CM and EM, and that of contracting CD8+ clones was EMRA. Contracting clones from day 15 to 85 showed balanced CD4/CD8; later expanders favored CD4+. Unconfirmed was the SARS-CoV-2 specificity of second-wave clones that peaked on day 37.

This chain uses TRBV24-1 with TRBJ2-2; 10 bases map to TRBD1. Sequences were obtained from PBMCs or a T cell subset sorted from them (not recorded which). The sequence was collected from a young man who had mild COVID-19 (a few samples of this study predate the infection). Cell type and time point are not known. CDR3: CATSDTSGTGVTGELFF. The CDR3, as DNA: TGTGCCACCAGTGATACCTCCGGGACAGGGGTCACCGGGGAGCTGTTTTTT.